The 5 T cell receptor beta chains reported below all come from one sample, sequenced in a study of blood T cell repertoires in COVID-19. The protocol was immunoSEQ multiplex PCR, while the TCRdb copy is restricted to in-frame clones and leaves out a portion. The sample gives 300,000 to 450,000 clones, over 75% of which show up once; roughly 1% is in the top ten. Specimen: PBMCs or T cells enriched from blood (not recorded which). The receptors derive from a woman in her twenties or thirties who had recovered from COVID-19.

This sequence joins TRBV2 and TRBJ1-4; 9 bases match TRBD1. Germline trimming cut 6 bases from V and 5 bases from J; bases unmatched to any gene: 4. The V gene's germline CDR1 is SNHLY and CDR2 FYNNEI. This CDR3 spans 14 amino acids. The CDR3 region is CASSPGTGNEKLFF. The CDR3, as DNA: TGTGCCAGCAGCCCCGGGACAGGGAATGAAAAACTGTTTTTT.

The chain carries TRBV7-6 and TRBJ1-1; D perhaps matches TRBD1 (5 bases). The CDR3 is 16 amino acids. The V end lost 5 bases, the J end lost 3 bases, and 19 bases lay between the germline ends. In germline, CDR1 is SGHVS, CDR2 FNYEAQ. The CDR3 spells CASSPGEGKVDTEAFF. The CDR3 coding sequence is TGTGCCAGCAGCCCCGGGGAGGGGAAGGTGGACACTGAAGCTTTCTTT.

CDR3 sequence reads: CASSAIATSTDTQYF. CDR3 DNA: TGTGCCAGCAGCGCTATCGCCACCAGCACAGATACGCAGTATTTT. This chain uses TRBV9 with TRBJ2-3; no definite D call. Germline V gene sequence: CDR1 SGDLS, CDR2 YYNGEE. The V end was cut by 3 bases, the J end by 0 bases, with 11 bases between. This CDR3 is 15 amino acids long. Complete variable domain (other parts from reference TRBV9 and TRBJ2-3): DSGVTQTPKHLITATGQRVTLRCSPRSGDLSVYWYQQSLDQGLQFLIQYYNGEERAKGNILERFSAQQFPDLHSELNLSSLELGDSALYFCASSAIATSTDTQYFGPGTRLTVL.

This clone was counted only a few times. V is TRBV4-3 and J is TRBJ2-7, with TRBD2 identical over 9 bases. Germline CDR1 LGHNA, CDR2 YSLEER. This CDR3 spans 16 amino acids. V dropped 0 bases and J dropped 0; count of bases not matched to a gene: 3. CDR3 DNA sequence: TGCGCCAGCAGCCAAGATCGGCGGGGGGGCTCCTACGAGCAGTACTTC. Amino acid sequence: CASSQDRRGGSYEQYF.

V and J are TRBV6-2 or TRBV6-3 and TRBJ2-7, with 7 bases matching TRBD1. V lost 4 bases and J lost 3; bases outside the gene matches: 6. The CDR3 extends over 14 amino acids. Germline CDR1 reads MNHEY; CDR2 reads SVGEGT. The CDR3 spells CASSWPGGNYEQYF. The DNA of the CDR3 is TGTGCCAGCAGTTGGCCAGGGGGTAACTACGAGCAGTACTTC.